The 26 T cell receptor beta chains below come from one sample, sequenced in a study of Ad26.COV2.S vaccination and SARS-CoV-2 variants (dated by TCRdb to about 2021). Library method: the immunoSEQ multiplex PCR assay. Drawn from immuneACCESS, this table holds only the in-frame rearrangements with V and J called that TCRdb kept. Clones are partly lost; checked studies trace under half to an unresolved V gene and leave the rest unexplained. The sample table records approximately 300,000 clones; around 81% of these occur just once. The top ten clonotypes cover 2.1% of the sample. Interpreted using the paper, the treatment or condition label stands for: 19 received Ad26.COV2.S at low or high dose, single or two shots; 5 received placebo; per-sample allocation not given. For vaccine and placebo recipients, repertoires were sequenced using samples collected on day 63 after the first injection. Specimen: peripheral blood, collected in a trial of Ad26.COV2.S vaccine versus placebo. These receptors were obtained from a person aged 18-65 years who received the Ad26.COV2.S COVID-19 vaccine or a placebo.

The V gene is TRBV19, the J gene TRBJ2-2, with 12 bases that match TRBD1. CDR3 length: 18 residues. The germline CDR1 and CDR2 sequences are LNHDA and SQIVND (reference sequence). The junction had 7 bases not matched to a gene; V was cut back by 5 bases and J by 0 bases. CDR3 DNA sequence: TGTGCCAGTAGTGCGGGGACAGGGGGCGGAACGAACACCGGGGAGCTGTTTTTT. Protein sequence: CASSAGTGGGTNTGELFF.

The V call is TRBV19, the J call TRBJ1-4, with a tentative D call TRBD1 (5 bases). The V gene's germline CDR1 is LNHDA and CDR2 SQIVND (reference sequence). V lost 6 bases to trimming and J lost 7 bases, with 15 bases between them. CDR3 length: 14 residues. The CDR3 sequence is CASSPGSSVEKLFF. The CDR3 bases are TGTGCCAGTAGCCCAGGGAGCAGTGTTGAAAAACTGTTTTTT. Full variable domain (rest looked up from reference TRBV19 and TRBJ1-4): DGGITQSPKYLFRKEGQNVTLSCEQNLNHDAMYWYRQDPGQGLRLIYYSQIVNDFQKGDIAEGYSVSREKKESFPLTVTSAQKNPTAFYLCASSPGSSVEKLFFGSGTQLSVL.

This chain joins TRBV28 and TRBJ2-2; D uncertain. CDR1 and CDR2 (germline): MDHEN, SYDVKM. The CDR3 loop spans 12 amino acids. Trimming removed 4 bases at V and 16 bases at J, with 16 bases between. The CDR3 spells CASSSDPRFRFF. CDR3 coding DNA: TGTGCCAGCAGTTCGGACCCGAGGTTTCGGTTTTTT.

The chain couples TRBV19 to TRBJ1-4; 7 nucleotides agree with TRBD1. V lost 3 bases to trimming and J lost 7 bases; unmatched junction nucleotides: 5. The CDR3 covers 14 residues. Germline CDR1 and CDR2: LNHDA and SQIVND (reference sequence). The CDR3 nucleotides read TGTGCCAGTAGTATCGAAGACAGGGTTGAAAAACTGTTTTTT. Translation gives CASSIEDRVEKLFF. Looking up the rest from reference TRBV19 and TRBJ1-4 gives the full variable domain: DGGITQSPKYLFRKEGQNVTLSCEQNLNHDAMYWYRQDPGQGLRLIYYSQIVNDFQKGDIAEGYSVSREKKESFPLTVTSAQKNPTAFYLCASSIEDRVEKLFFGSGTQLSVL.

The CDR3 DNA is TGCGCCAGCAGCCAAGATGTCCGGGCTAACGGGGAGCTGTTTTTT. It encodes CASSQDVRANGELFF. The chain recombines TRBV4-1 with TRBJ2-2; D is unclear. With 0 bases removed from V and 7 bases from J, the gap between germline ends came to 12 bases. The CDR3 runs to 15 residues. The germline V gene has CDR1 MGHRA and CDR2 YSYEKL.

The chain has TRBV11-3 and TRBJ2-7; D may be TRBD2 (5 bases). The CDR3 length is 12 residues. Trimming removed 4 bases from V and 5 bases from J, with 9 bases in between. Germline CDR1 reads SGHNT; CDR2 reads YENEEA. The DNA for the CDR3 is TGTGCCAGCAGCTCGGGGTTGGACGAGCAGTACTTC. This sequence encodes CASSSGLDEQYF.

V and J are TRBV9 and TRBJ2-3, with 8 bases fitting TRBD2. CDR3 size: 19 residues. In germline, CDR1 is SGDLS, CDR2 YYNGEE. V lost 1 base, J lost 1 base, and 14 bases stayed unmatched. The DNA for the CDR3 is TGTGCCAGCAGCGTAAGCGGGGGTTCGATGGCGGCAGGCACAGATACGCAGTATTTT. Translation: CASSVSGGSMAAGTDTQYF.

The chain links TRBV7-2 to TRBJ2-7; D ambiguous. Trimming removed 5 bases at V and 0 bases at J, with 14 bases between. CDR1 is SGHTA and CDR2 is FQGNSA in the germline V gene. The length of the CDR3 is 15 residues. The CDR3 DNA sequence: TGTGCCAGCAGCCCAGTGGGTACCCACTCCTACGAGCAGTACTTC. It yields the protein CASSPVGTHSYEQYF. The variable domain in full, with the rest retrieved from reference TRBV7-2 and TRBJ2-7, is GAGVSQSPSNKVTEKGKDVELRCDPISGHTALYWYRQSLGQGLEFLIYFQGNSAPDKSGLPSDRFSAERTGGSVSTLTIQRTQQEDSAVYLCASSPVGTHSYEQYFGPGTRLTVT.

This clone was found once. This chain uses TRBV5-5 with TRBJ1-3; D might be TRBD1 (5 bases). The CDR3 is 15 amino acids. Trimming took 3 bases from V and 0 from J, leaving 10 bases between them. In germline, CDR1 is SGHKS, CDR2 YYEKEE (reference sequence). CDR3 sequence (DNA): TGTGCCAGCAGCTCCTCAGGGATCTCTGGAAACACCATATATTTT. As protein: CASSSSGISGNTIYF.

CDR3 DNA: TGTGCCAGCACTCGTCTCAAGAACACTGAAGCTTTCTTT. Its translation is CASTRLKNTEAFF. V usage is TRBV6-5 and J usage is TRBJ1-1; D is undetermined. Trimming took off 7 bases at V and 1 base at J, with 10 bases between the two ends. The CDR3 has 13 amino acids. Per the germline V gene, CDR1 is MNHEY and CDR2 is SVGAGI.

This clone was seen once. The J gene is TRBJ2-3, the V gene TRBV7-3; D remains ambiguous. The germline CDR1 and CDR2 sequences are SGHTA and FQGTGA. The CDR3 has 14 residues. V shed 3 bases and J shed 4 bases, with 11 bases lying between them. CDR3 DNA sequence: TGTGCCAGCAGCTTCGGGCCCAGCGCAGATACGCAGTATTTT. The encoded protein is CASSFGPSADTQYF.

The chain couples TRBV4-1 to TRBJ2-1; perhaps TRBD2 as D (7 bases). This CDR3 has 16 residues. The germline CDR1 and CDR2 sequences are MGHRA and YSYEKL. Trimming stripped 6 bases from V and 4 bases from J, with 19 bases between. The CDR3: CASSLRAGAQYNEQFF. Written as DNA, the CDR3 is TGCGCCAGCAGTCTAAGGGCGGGGGCACAGTACAATGAGCAGTTCTTC.

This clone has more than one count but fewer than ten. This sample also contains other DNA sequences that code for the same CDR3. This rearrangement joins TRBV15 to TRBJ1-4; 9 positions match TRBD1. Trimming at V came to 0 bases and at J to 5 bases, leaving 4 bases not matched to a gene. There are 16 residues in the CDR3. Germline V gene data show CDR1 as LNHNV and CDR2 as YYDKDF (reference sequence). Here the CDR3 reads CATSRDGGTGNEKLFF. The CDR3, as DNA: TGTGCCACCAGCAGAGATGGAGGGACAGGGAATGAAAAACTGTTTTTT.

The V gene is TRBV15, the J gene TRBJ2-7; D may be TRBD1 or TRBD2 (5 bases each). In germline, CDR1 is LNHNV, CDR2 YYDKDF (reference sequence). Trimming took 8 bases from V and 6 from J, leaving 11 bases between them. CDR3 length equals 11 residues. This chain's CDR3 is CATQGSGEQYF. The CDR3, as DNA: TGTGCCACCCAGGGAAGCGGCGAGCAGTACTTC.

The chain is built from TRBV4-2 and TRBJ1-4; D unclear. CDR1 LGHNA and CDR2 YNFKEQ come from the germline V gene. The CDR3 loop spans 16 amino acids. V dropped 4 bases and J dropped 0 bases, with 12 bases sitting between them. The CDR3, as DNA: TGTGCCAGCAGCCCGAGGAGCCCGGCAACTAATGAAAAACTGTTTTTT. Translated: CASSPRSPATNEKLFF.

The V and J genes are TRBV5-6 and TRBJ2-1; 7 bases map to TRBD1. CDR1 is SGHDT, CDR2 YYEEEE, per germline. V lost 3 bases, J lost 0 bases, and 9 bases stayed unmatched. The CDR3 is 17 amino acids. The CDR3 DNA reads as TGTGCCAGCAGCTCTGGGTTCGACAGGGCCTCCTACAATGAGCAGTTCTTC. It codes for CASSSGFDRASYNEQFF.

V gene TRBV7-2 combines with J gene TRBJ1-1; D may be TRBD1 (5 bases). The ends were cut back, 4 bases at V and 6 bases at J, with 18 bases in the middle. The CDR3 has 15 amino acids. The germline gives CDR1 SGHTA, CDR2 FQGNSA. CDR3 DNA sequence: TGTGCCAGCAGCTCCCAGGGAGCGGGAACCGCTGAAGCTTTCTTT. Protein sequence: CASSSQGAGTAEAFF.

CDR3 amino acids: CASSPGTANEKLFF. In DNA form, the CDR3 reads TGTGCCAGCAGCCCTGGGACGGCTAATGAAAAACTGTTTTTT. The V call is TRBV5-5, the J call TRBJ1-4; weak D call: TRBD1 (5 bases). The CDR3 runs to 14 residues. V was cut by 4 bases and J by 3 bases, with 10 bases left in between. Germline CDR1 reads SGHKS; CDR2 reads YYEKEE (reference sequence).

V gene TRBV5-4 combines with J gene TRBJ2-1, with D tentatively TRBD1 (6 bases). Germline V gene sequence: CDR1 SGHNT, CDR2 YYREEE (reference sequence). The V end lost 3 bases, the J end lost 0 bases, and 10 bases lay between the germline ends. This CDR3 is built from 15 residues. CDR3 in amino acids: CASSSDRSSYNEQFF. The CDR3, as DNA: TGTGCCAGCAGCTCGGACAGAAGCTCCTACAATGAGCAGTTCTTC.

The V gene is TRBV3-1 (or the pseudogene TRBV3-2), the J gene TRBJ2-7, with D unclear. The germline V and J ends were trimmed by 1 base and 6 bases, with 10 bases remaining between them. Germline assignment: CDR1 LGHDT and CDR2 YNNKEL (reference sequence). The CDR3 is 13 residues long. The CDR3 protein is CASSQGPRVEQYF. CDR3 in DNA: TGTGCCAGCAGCCAAGGCCCTAGGGTCGAGCAGTACTTC.

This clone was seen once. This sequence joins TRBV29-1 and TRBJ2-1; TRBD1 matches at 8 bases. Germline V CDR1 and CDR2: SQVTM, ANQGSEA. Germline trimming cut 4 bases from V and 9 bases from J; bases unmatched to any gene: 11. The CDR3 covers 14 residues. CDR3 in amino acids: CSVVVRGLAAEQFF. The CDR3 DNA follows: TGCAGCGTTGTTGTCAGGGGGCTCGCAGCTGAGCAGTTCTTC.

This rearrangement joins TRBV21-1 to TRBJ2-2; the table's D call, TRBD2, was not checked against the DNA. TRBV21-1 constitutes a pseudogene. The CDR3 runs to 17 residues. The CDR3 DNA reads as TGTGCCAGCAGCAAAGGCGCGGGGGGGCCGCGAACCGGGGAGCTGTTTTTT. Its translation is CASSKGAGGPRTGELFF.

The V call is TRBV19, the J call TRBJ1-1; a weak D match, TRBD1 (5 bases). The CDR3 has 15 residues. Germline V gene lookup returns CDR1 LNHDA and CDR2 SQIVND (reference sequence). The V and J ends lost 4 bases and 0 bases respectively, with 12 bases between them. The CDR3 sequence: CASSTGWGLNTEAFF. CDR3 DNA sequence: TGTGCCAGTAGTACAGGGTGGGGACTGAACACTGAAGCTTTCTTT.

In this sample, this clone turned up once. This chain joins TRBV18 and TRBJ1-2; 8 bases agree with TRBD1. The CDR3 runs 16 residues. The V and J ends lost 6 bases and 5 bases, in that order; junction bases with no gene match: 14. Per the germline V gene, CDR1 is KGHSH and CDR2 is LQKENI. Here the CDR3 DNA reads TGTGCCAGCTCTCAGTACCGGGACAGGACAGAGTATGGCTACACCTTC. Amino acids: CASSQYRDRTEYGYTF. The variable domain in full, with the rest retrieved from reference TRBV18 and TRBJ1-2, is NAGVMQNPRHLVRRRGQEARLRCSPMKGHSHVYWYRQLPEEGLKFMVYLQKENIIDESGMPKERFSAEFPKEGPSILRIQQVVRGDSAAYFCASSQYRDRTEYGYTFGSGTRLTVV.

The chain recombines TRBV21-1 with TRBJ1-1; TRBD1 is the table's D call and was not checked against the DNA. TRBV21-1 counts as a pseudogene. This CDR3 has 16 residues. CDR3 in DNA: TGTGCCAGCAGCAGACAGGGGCCTCTAGGGAACACTGAAGCTTTCTTT. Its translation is CASSRQGPLGNTEAFF.

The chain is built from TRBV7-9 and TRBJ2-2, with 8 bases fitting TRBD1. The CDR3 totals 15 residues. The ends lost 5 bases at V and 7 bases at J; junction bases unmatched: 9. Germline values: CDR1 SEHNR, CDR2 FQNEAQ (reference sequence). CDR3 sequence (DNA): TGTGCCAGCAGCCCCACCGACAGGGGTGTCGGGGAGCTGTTTTTT. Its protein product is CASSPTDRGVGELFF.